This T cell receptor beta chain stems from a study of shared clonotypes between healthy human individuals. The sample holds one count of this clone. The antigen is unknown. The table came from immunoSEQ multiplex PCR; TCRdb's copy has only in-frame clones and leaves some out. Here the sample spans some 680,000 clones, roughly 73% being singletons. Study-level findings and limits: What limited the represented genetic and exposure-history diversity was the small number of donors.

V lost 5 bases to trimming and J lost 4 bases, with 18 bases between them. Germline V gene data show CDR1 as LNHDA and CDR2 as SQIVND (reference sequence). This CDR3 spans 16 amino acids. The sequencing input was memory CD4+ T cells sorted from blood. Subset here: CD45RA-negative fraction. The source of this sequence is a woman younger than 45 in good health. The rearrangement links TRBV19 to TRBJ1-5; possibly TRBD1 for D (6 bases). CDR3 bases: TGTGCCAGTAGTCCACCGGGACAAGCTCGAAATCAGCCCCAGCATTTT. Amino acids: CASSPPGQARNQPQHF.